Listed below are T cell receptor beta chains from one sample, sequenced in a study of cytomegalovirus exposure and HLA in healthy donors. Here immunoSEQ multiplex PCR was the method, and the copy in TCRdb shows in-frame clones only, minus some. In the table there are some 98,000 clones, about 81% of which are singletons. The specimen sequenced was PBMCs. These receptors all stem from a man aged 35-49 years in good health and CMV-seronegative. The CDR3 runs from the conserved cysteine through the conserved F or W. The order of the fields is D gene, clone size, J gene, V gene, CDR3 protein, CDR3 DNA. The D gene is left open where the match is weak. Expanded clones get a size class; other rows say once, few or many, or leave the size out.

- - TRBJ1-2 TRBV2 CASSEAFSGDNYGYTF TGTGCCAGCAGTGAAGCTTTTTCGGGAGATAACTATGGCTACACCTTC
TRBD2 - TRBJ2-1 TRBV7-8 CASSWRGGKDNEQFF TGTGCCAGCAGCTGGCGGGGGGGGAAAGACAATGAGCAGTTCTTC
TRBD1 few TRBJ2-3 TRBV15 CATSRPGQGTQYF TGTGCCACCAGCAGACCAGGACAGGGCACGCAGTATTTT
TRBD1 - TRBJ1-1 TRBV5-1 CASSTGQGTEAFF TGCGCCAGCAGCACGGGACAGGGCACTGAAGCTTTCTTT
- few TRBJ1-5 TRBV7-2 CASSLISGNQPQHF TGTGCCAGCAGCCTAATCTCGGGAAATCAGCCCCAGCATTTT
- few TRBJ2-5 TRBV19 CASSIGQETQYF TGTGCCAGTAGTATCGGCCAAGAGACCCAGTACTTC
- - TRBJ2-1 TRBV27 CASSLNRVNEQFF TGTGCCAGCAGTTTAAACAGGGTTAATGAGCAGTTCTTC
- - TRBJ1-2 TRBV20-1 CSATGEGYTF TGCAGTGCTACAGGGGAGGGCTACACCTTC
- once TRBJ2-4 TRBV5-5 CASSFRGAKNIQYF TGTGCCAGCAGCTTTCGGGGTGCCAAAAACATTCAGTACTTC
- - TRBJ1-1 TRBV7-9 CASSLASNGGAFF TGTGCCAGCAGCTTAGCCTCAAACGGGGGAGCTTTCTTT
- - TRBJ2-5 TRBV7-6 CASSTPVGGQTETQYF TGTGCCAGCAGCACCCCAGTGGGGGGACAGACGGAGACCCAGTACTTC
TRBD1 - TRBJ2-6 TRBV2 CASSARQGAGANVLTF TGTGCCAGCAGTGCGAGACAGGGGGCTGGGGCCAACGTCCTGACTTTC
TRBD1 - TRBJ1-6 TRBV27 CASSPGQGVLALHF TGTGCCAGCAGCCCGGGACAGGGGGTTTTGGCCCTCCACTTT
- few TRBJ1-5 TRBV7-9 CASSLYSGQPQHF TGTGCCAGCAGCCTTTACAGTGGGCAGCCCCAGCATTTT
- - TRBJ1-6 TRBV10-3 CAISESGLRNSPLHF TGTGCCATCAGTGAGTCGGGGCTTAGGAATTCACCCCTCCACTTT
TRBD2 - TRBJ2-2 TRBV7-9 CASRGEAGRRSGELFF TGTGCCAGCAGGGGTGAAGCGGGGAGAAGGTCCGGGGAGCTGTTTTTT
- - TRBJ2-1 TRBV16 CASSHLGAWDNEQFF TGTGCCAGCAGCCACTTGGGCGCATGGGACAATGAGCAGTTCTTC
- once TRBJ2-7 TRBV5-1 CASSFRSDRTYEQYF TGCGCCAGCAGCTTCCGTTCCGACAGAACTTACGAGCAGTACTTC
- - TRBJ1-3 TRBV5-1 CASARLGFGGNTIYF TGCGCCAGCGCCCGACTCGGCTTTGGAGGAAACACCATATATTTT
- - TRBJ2-2 TRBV10-3 CATPSGTNSNTGELFF TGTGCCACCCCCTCCGGGACAAATTCGAACACCGGGGAGCTGTTTTTT
- - TRBJ1-4 TRBV2 CATRDGGYEKLFF TGTGCCACCAGGGACGGAGGATATGAAAAACTGTTTTTT
- once TRBJ1-2 TRBV6-1 CASSEGPVYGYTF TGTGCCAGCAGTGAGGGCCCCGTCTATGGCTACACCTTC
- - TRBJ1-6 TRBV4-1 CASSQDADSGSPLHF TGCGCCAGCAGCCAAGACGCAGACAGTGGTTCACCCCTCCACTTT
- - TRBJ1-3 TRBV7-9 CASSSYRVSSNTIYF TGTGCCAGCAGCTCTTACAGGGTTTCGTCTAACACCATATATTTT
TRBD1 - TRBJ1-6 TRBV6-6 CASSYETGVGSPLHF TGTGCCAGCAGTTACGAGACAGGGGTAGGTTCACCCCTCCACTTT
- - TRBJ2-2 TRBV29-1 CSVGSEREAGELFF TGCAGCGTCGGATCCGAGAGGGAAGCCGGGGAGCTGTTTTTT
TRBD1 - TRBJ2-7 TRBV6-5 CASSYSTGGSYEQYF TGTGCCAGCAGTTACTCGACAGGGGGCTCTTACGAGCAGTACTTC
- - TRBJ2-2 TRBV20-1 CSASGGRELFF TGCAGTGCTAGCGGCGGCAGGGAGCTGTTTTTT
TRBD1 - TRBJ2-1 TRBV18 CASSPPEVDTDRAIYNEQFF TGTGCCAGCTCACCACCCGAAGTAGATACGGACAGGGCCATATACAATGAGCAGTTCTTC
- - TRBJ1-2 TRBV6-5 CASRDSGYTF TGTGCCAGCAGAGACAGTGGCTACACCTTC
TRBD1 - TRBJ1-5 TRBV6-6 CASSDRTGRDQPQHF TGTGCCAGCAGCGATAGGACAGGGAGAGATCAGCCCCAGCATTTT
- - TRBJ2-7 TRBV11-2 CASRRSPAMSSYEQYF TGTGCCAGCAGAAGGAGTCCAGCGATGAGCTCCTACGAGCAGTACTTC
- - TRBJ2-1 TRBV4-1 CASSQGRDTYYNEQFF TGCGCCAGCAGCCAAGGCCGGGACACTTACTACAATGAGCAGTTCTTC